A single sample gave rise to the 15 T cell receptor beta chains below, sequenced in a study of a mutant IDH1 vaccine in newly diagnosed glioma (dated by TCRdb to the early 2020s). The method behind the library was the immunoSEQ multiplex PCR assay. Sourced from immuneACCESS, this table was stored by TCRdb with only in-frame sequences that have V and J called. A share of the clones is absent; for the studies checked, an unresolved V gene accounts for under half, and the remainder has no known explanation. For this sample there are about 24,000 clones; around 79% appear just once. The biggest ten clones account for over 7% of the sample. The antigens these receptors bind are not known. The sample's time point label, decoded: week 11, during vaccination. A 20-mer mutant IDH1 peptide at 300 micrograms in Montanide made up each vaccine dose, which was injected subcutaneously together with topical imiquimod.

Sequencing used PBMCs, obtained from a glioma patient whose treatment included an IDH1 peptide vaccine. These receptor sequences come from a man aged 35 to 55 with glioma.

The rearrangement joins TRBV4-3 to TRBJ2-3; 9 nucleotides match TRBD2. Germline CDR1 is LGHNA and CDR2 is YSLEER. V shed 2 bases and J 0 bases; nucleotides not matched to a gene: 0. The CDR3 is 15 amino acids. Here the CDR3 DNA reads TGCGCCAGCAGCCAACTAGCGGGAAGCACAGATACGCAGTATTTT. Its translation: CASSQLAGSTDTQYF.

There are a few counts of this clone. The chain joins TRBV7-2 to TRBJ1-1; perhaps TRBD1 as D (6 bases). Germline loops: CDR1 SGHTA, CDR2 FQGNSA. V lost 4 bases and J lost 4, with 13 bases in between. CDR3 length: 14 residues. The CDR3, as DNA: TGTGCCAGCAGCTGGGCAGGGGAGGGCACTGAAGCTTTCTTT. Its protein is CASSWAGEGTEAFF.

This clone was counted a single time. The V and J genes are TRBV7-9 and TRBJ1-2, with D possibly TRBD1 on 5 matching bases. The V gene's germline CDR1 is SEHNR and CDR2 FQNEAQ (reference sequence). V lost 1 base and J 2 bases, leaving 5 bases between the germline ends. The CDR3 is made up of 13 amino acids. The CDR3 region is CASSLGGNYGYTF. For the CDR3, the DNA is TGTGCCAGCAGCTTAGGGGGGAACTATGGCTACACCTTC.

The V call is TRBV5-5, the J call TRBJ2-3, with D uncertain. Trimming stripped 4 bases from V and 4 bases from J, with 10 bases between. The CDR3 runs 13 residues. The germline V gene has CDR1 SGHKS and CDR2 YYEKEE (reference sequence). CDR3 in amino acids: CASSGQVSDTQYF. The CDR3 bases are TGTGCCAGCAGCGGCCAAGTATCAGATACGCAGTATTTT.

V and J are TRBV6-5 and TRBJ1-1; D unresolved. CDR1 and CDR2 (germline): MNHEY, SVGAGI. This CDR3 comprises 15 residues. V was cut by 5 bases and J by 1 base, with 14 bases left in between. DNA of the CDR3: TGTGCCAGCAGTCCTAACTGGGCCCAGAACACTGAAGCTTTCTTT. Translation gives CASSPNWAQNTEAFF.

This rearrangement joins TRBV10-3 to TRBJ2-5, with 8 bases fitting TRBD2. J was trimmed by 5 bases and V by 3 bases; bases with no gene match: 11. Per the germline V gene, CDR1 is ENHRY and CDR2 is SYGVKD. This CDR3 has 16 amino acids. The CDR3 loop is CAISDGSGASGETQYF. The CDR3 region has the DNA TGTGCCATCAGTGACGGTTCGGGGGCTAGCGGGGAGACCCAGTACTTC.

The CDR3 reads CASSSSGQSYNEQFF. CDR3 bases: TGTGCCAGCAGCTCCTCGGGACAGAGCTACAATGAGCAGTTCTTC. The chain is built from TRBV5-5 and TRBJ2-1; 7 nucleotides agree with TRBD1. The CDR3 contains 15 residues. The germline V gene has CDR1 SGHKS and CDR2 YYEKEE (reference sequence). With 3 bases clipped from V and 3 bases from J, the junction kept 6 bases outside the gene matches.

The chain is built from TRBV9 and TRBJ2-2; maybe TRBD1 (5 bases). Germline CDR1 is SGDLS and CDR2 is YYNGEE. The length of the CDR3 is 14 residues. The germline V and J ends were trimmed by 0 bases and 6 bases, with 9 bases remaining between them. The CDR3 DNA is TGTGCCAGCAGCGTAGCAGGGCTGGCCGGGGAGCTGTTTTTT. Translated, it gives CASSVAGLAGELFF.

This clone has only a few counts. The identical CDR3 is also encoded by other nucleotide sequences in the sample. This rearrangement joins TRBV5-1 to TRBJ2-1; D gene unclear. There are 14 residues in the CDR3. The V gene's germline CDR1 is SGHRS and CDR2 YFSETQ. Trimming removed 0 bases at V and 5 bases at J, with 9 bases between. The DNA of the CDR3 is TGCGCCAGCAGCTTGGCAACCAGAAACAATGAGCAGTTCTTC. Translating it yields CASSLATRNNEQFF. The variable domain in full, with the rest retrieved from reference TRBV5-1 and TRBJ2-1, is KAGVTQTPRYLIKTRGQQVTLSCSPISGHRSVSWYQQTPGQGLQFLFEYFSETQRNKGNFPGRFSGRQFSNSRSEMNVSTLELGDSALYLCASSLATRNNEQFFGPGTRLTVL.

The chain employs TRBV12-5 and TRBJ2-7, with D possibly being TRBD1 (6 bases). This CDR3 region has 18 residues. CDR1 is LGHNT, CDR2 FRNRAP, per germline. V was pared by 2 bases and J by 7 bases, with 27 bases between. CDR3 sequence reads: CASGLKPRDTYPGREQYV. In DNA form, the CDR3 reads TGTGCTAGTGGTTTGAAACCCAGGGACACTTATCCAGGGCGGGAGCAGTACGTC.

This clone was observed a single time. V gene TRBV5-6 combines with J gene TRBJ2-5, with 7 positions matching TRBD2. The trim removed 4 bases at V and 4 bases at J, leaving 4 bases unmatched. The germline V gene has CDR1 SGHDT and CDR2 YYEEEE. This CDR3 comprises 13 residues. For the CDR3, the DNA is TGTGCCAGCAGCATAGGGACTACAGAGACCCAGTACTTC. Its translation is CASSIGTTETQYF. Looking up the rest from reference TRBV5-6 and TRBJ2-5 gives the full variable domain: DAGVTQSPTHLIKTRGQQVTLRCSPKSGHDTVSWYQQALGQGPQFIFQYYEEEERQRGNFPDRFSGHQFPNYSSELNVNALLLGDSALYLCASSIGTTETQYFGPGTRLLVL.

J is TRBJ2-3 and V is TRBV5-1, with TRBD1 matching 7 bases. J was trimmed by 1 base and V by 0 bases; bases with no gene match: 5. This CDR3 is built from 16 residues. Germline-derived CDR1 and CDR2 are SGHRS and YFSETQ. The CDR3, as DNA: TGCGCCAGCAGCTTGGAAAACAGGGGAGGCACAGATACGCAGTATTTT. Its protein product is CASSLENRGGTDTQYF.

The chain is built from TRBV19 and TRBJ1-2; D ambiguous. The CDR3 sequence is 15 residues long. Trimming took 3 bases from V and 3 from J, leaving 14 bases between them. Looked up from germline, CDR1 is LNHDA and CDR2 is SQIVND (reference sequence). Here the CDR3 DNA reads TGTGCCAGTAGTATGGCATCTGGCAGCCACTATGGCTACACCTTC. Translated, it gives CASSMASGSHYGYTF.

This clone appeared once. This CDR3 reads CASSREGSLAAYEQYF. In nucleotides, the CDR3 is TGTGCCAGCAGTCGTGAGGGTTCGCTCGCCGCCTACGAGCAGTACTTC. The chain couples TRBV27 to TRBJ2-7, with a tentative D call TRBD2 (5 bases). CDR1 and CDR2 (germline): MNHEY, SMNVEV (reference sequence). V was pared by 5 bases and J by 2 bases, with 19 bases between. CDR3 length equals 16 residues.

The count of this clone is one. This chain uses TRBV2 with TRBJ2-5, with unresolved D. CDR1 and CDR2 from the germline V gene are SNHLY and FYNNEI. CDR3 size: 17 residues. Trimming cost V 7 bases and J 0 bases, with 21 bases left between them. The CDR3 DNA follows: TGTGCCAGCACCCCAGTTCCAAAAGGCGTCTACCAAGAGACCCAGTACTTC. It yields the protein CASTPVPKGVYQETQYF.